The 21 T cell receptor beta chains in this list originate from one sample, sequenced in a study of shared clonotypes between healthy human individuals. TCRdb's table, derived via immunoSEQ multiplex PCR, lists solely in-frame clones and lacks some. This table holds 300,000 to 400,000 clones, approximately 79% found once. Sequenced material: memory CD4+ T cells sorted from blood. Subset: CD45RA-negative fraction. The receptors were sampled from a man aged 25 to 40 in good health.

The CDR3 sequence: CASSLAVGVGIAGVYEQYF. DNA of the CDR3: TGCGCCAGCAGCTTGGCCGTCGGGGTGGGAATAGCGGGAGTGTACGAGCAGTACTTC. The chain joins TRBV5-1 to TRBJ2-7; TRBD2 agrees at 9 bases. Germline values: CDR1 SGHRS, CDR2 YFSETQ. The CDR3 consists of 19 residues. After removal of 0 bases from V and 4 bases from J, the junction contained 17 bases not matched to a gene.

A word on this clone: The sample holds other DNA sequences that translate to the same CDR3. The genes are TRBV6-5 and TRBJ2-2; the D gene is possibly TRBD1 (6 bases). This CDR3 has 15 amino acids. Germline CDR1 MNHEY, CDR2 SVGAGI. V dropped 6 bases and J dropped 2 bases, with 13 bases sitting between them. Here the CDR3 reads CASSRGQRNTGELFF. CDR3 coding DNA: TGTGCCAGCAGCCGCGGACAGCGAAACACCGGGGAGCTGTTTTTT.

About this clone: It is unclear where the CDR3 begins or ends on the DNA, so no DNA is shown, and the CDR3 is as TCRdb lists it. V usage is TRBV7-9 and J usage is TRBJ2-1; the table assigns TRBD1, which was not confirmed against the DNA. Germline CDR1 reads SEHNR; CDR2 reads FQNEAQ (reference sequence). From its first to its last residue, the CDR3 has 14 amino acids. CDR3 sequence reads: CASSFGQGAEGRFF.

The table lists this clone with a few counts. The genes are TRBV12-1 and TRBJ2-6; the D call of TRBD1 is as the table states it, not checked on the DNA. TRBV12-1 is termed a pseudogene. The length of the CDR3 is 19 residues. The CDR3 DNA reads TGTGCCAGCAGCTTTGGGACAGGGGAATGGGAATCTGGGGCCAACGTCCTGACTTTC. This translates into CASSFGTGEWESGANVLTF.

The chain uses TRBV4-3 and TRBJ2-7; TRBD2 might be the D (6 bases). This CDR3 is 15 amino acids long. The germline V gene has CDR1 LGHNA and CDR2 YSLEER. The V and J ends lost 0 bases and 2 bases respectively, with 11 bases between them. The CDR3 sequence is CASSQDSRRAYEQYF. The CDR3 DNA reads as TGCGCCAGCAGCCAAGATAGCCGGAGGGCCTACGAGCAGTACTTC.

This clone turned up a few times. The same CDR3 is also encoded by other DNA sequences in this sample. J is TRBJ2-1 and V is TRBV9; D gene uncertain. The CDR3 is 13 residues long. Germline lookup yields CDR1 SGDLS and CDR2 YYNGEE. Trimming took 2 bases from V and 6 from J, leaving 9 bases between them. CDR3 bases: TGTGCCAGCAGCGTCGGAGACTCCAATGAGCAGTTCTTC. The encoded protein is CASSVGDSNEQFF.

Concerning this clone itself: Distinct nucleotide sequences in the sample also encode this CDR3. The CDR3 DNA is TGTGCCAGCAGCCCGGGGGGAGCTAACTATGGCTACACCTTC. This codes for CASSPGGANYGYTF. This chain links TRBV5-4 with TRBJ1-2, with D perhaps matching TRBD1 (5 bases). V was clipped by 4 bases and J by 0 bases, with 10 bases between them. The germline CDR1 and CDR2 sequences are SGHNT and YYREEE (reference sequence). The CDR3 sequence is 14 residues long.

This clone was seen once. This sequence joins TRBV19 and TRBJ2-7, with TRBD2 matching 10 bases. The germline gives CDR1 LNHDA, CDR2 SQIVND (reference sequence). V trimming: 7 bases; J trimming: 5 bases; junction bases outside the gene matches: 5. The length of the CDR3 is 13 residues. CDR3 bases: TGTGCCAGTATGCGCACTAGCGGGAACGAGCAGTACTTC. Its translation is CASMRTSGNEQYF.

V and J are TRBV29-1 and TRBJ2-1; 7 positions agree with TRBD2. Per the germline V gene, CDR1 is SQVTM and CDR2 is ANQGSEA. This CDR3 is 16 amino acids long. J lost 1 base, V lost 0 bases, and 6 bases had no gene match. CDR3 nucleotides: TGCAGCGTTGAAGATGGAGAAGCGGGATCCTACAATGAGCAGTTCTTC. Protein product: CSVEDGEAGSYNEQFF.

This clone turned up a few times. This chain connects TRBV12-2 to TRBJ1-2; the DNA was not used to check the table's D call, TRBD1. TRBV12-2 is reported as a pseudogene. CDR3 length equals 17 residues. Here the CDR3 reads CASRHTILRQDDYGYTF. CDR3 DNA sequence: TGTGCAAGTCGCCACACAATACTCAGACAGGATGACTATGGCTACACCTTC.

The rearrangement joins TRBV18 to TRBJ2-1; no definite D call. V gave up 3 bases and J gave up 8 bases, with 14 bases separating them. The CDR3 has 14 amino acids. Germline lookup yields CDR1 KGHSH and CDR2 LQKENI. The CDR3 DNA reads TGTGCCAGCTCACCCCTGCGGTCCAGCGATGAGCAGTTCTTC. The encoded protein is CASSPLRSSDEQFF.

This clone was seen once. The rearrangement links TRBV5-1 to TRBJ2-3, with a possible D match to TRBD2 (6 bases). CDR3 length equals 16 residues. Germline values: CDR1 SGHRS, CDR2 YFSETQ. The V end lost 0 bases, the J end lost 5 bases, and 16 bases lay between the germline ends. The CDR3 region has the DNA TGCGCCAGCAGCTTGGTCGGGAGTCGCGGCCGAGATACGCAGTATTTT. Amino acid sequence: CASSLVGSRGRDTQYF.

The gene calls are TRBV6-4 and TRBJ2-2; D remains ambiguous. The germline CDR1 and CDR2 sequences are MRHNA and SNTAGT. V lost 0 bases and J 0 bases, leaving 2 bases between the germline ends. The CDR3 consists of 14 residues. CDR3 protein: CASSDSTNTGELFF. The CDR3 DNA follows: TGTGCCAGCAGTGACTCGACGAACACCGGGGAGCTGTTTTTT.

This clone was observed once. V usage is TRBV7-2 and J usage is TRBJ1-5, with D unclear. The CDR3 runs 15 residues. Per the germline V gene, CDR1 is SGHTA and CDR2 is FQGNSA. V gave up 8 bases and J gave up 1 base, with 15 bases separating them. The CDR3 region is CASAPGRMSNQPQHF. CDR3 DNA: TGTGCCAGCGCCCCAGGCAGAATGAGCAATCAGCCCCAGCATTTT.

V and J are TRBV7-9 and TRBJ1-2, with D hard to call. The CDR3 totals 12 residues. Per germline, CDR1 SEHNR and CDR2 FQNEAQ (reference sequence). Trimming took off 3 bases at V and 4 bases at J, with 6 bases between the two ends. In nucleotides, the CDR3 is TGTGCCAGCAGCTTCGAAGGCTATGGCTACACCTTC. Amino acid sequence: CASSFEGYGYTF.

The sample holds a few counts of this clone. The rearrangement joins TRBV9 to TRBJ2-6, with D perhaps matching TRBD1 (6 bases). CDR3 length equals 19 residues. V was trimmed by 4 bases and J by 0 bases, leaving 20 bases between them. CDR1 and CDR2 from the germline V gene are SGDLS and YYNGEE. Here the CDR3 reads CASSKASRDTHSGANVLTF. The CDR3 coding sequence is TGTGCCAGCAGCAAAGCGTCGAGGGACACACACTCTGGGGCCAACGTCCTGACTTTC. Full variable domain (outside the CDR3, taken from reference TRBV9 and TRBJ2-6): DSGVTQTPKHLITATGQRVTLRCSPRSGDLSVYWYQQSLDQGLQFLIQYYNGEERAKGNILERFSAQQFPDLHSELNLSSLELGDSALYFCASSKASRDTHSGANVLTFGAGSRLTVL.

Turning to this clone: Germline is not matched at one junction end, which may reflect a read error. CDR3 amino acids: CASSLGQGLNF. For the CDR3, the DNA is TGTGCCAGCAGCTTAGGACAGGGTTTGAACTTC. This rearrangement joins TRBV7-9 to TRBJ2-7, with 7 nucleotides matching TRBD1. The length of the CDR3 is 11 residues. Per germline, CDR1 SEHNR and CDR2 FQNEAQ (reference sequence).

The chain carries TRBV27 and TRBJ2-2; TRBD1 agrees at 8 bases. Germline CDR1 is MNHEY and CDR2 is SMNVEV (reference sequence). J lost 1 base, V lost 7 bases, and 5 bases had no gene match. CDR3 length: 15 residues. For the CDR3, the DNA is TGTGCCAGCAACTGGGACAGGCGGAACACCGGGGAGCTGTTTTTT. Protein product: CASNWDRRNTGELFF.

This clone has only one observation. The chain employs TRBV7-8 and TRBJ2-5; D remains unclear. CDR1 is SGHVS, CDR2 FQNEAQ, per germline. Between the trimmed V and J ends, which lost 5 bases and 1 base, there was a span of 5 bases. The CDR3 is made up of 12 amino acids. The CDR3 region is CASSRSQETQYF. In DNA, the CDR3 is TGTGCCAGCAGCCGGTCCCAAGAGACCCAGTACTTC.

A note on this clone: Other DNA sequences of this sample code for an identical CDR3. V is TRBV2 and J is TRBJ2-5, with 9 bases aligning to TRBD1. Germline assignment: CDR1 SNHLY and CDR2 FYNNEI. The CDR3 covers 13 residues. J was trimmed by 5 bases and V by 4 bases; bases with no gene match: 2. The chain's CDR3 is CASSGQGGETQYF. As DNA, the CDR3 is TGTGCCAGCAGTGGACAGGGGGGGGAGACCCAGTACTTC.

This clone was found a few times. This chain uses TRBV30 with TRBJ1-3; D not certain. V lost 8 bases, J lost 2 bases, and 7 bases lay in between. Germline V gene lookup returns CDR1 GTSNPN and CDR2 SVGIG (reference sequence). CDR3 length: 11 residues. As DNA, the CDR3 is TGTGCCGGTGCTCCTGGAAACACCATATATTTT. Translated, it gives CAGAPGNTIYF. Looking up the rest from reference TRBV30 and TRBJ1-3 gives the full variable domain: SQTIHQWPATLVQPVGSPLSLECTVEGTSNPNLYWYRQAAGRGLQLLFYSVGIGQISSEVPQNLSASRPQDRQFILSSKKLLLSDSGFYLCAGAPGNTIYFGEGSWLTVV.